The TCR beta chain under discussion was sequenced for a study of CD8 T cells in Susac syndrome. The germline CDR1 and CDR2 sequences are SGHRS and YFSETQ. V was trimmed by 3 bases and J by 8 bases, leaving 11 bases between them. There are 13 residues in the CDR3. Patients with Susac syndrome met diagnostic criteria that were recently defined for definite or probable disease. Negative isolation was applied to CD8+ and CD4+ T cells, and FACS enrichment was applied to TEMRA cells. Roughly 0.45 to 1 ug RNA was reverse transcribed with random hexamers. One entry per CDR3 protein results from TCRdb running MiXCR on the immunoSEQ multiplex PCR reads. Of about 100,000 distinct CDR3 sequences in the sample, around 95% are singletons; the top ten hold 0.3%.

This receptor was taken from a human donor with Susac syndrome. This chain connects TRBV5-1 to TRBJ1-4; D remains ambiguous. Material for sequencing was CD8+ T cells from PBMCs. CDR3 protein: CASSSSTEEKLFF. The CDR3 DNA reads TGCGCCAGCAGCTCCTCAACTGAGGAAAAACTGTTTTTT.